Listed here are 15 T cell receptor beta chains from one sample, sequenced in a study of shared clonotypes between healthy human individuals (dated by TCRdb to 2019 to 2021). Libraries were built with the immunoSEQ multiplex PCR assay. The table comes from immuneACCESS by way of TCRdb, which keeps in-frame sequences with V and J called. Part of the clones is missing from these tables; in studies checked, under half for an unresolved V gene and the rest for unknown reasons. The sample table lists about 2,500,000 clones, roughly 92% of them with a count of one. The ten largest account for over 0.12% of the sample. Input material: naive CD4+ T cells sorted from blood. In light of the paper, this sample's cell subset or site label describes: CD45RA+ positively selected. The receptors derive from a man younger than 35 in good health.

The chain links TRBV9 to TRBJ2-3; D ambiguous. Germline-derived CDR1 and CDR2 are SGDLS and YYNGEE. This CDR3 is 16 amino acids long. V gave up 0 bases and J gave up 2 bases, with 13 bases separating them. For the CDR3, the DNA is TGTGCCAGCAGCGTAGAGGTAGACCTGTACACAGATACGCAGTATTTT. This translates into CASSVEVDLYTDTQYF.

V and J are TRBV4-2 and TRBJ2-7; 7 nucleotides align to TRBD2. The CDR3 is 17 residues long. Germline values: CDR1 LGHNA, CDR2 YNFKEQ. V was pared by 0 bases and J by 2 bases, with 10 bases of the junction left unmatched. CDR3 in DNA: TGTGCCAGCAGCCAAGATAGTGGGCAGGGACTAACCTACGAGCAGTACTTC. This translates into CASSQDSGQGLTYEQYF.

The rearrangement joins TRBV5-4 to TRBJ1-1; 7 nucleotides agree with TRBD1. The CDR3 has 15 residues. Losses at the gene ends were 4 bases for V and 0 bases for J; bases not matched to a gene: 6. Germline CDR1 reads SGHNT; CDR2 reads YYREEE (reference sequence). The CDR3 reads CASSLPTGLNTEAFF. For the CDR3, the DNA is TGTGCCAGCAGCCTACCGACAGGGCTGAACACTGAAGCTTTCTTT.

The J gene is TRBJ2-5, the V gene TRBV5-1, with 11 bases that match TRBD1. J gave up 5 bases and V 6 bases, and 9 bases lay outside the gene matches. CDR1 SGHRS and CDR2 YFSETQ come from the germline V gene. The CDR3 length is 15 residues. The CDR3 coding sequence is TGCGCCAGCACCACCGGACAGGGGGCATGGGAGACCCAGTACTTC. Translation: CASTTGQGAWETQYF.

V is TRBV9 and J is TRBJ1-6, with TRBD1 matching over 8 bases. Trimming took 3 bases from V and 13 from J; bases not matched to a gene: 9. CDR1 SGDLS and CDR2 YYNGEE come from the germline V gene. The CDR3 consists of 14 residues. CDR3 loop: CASSGGQGHHPLHF. The CDR3 DNA reads as TGTGCCAGCAGCGGAGGACAGGGCCATCACCCCCTCCACTTT.

Remarks on this clone: Distinct nucleotide sequences in the sample also encode this CDR3. The rearrangement uses TRBV10-3 and TRBJ1-5; a possible D gene is TRBD1 (5 bases). The CDR3 runs 15 residues. V lost 0 bases to trimming and J lost 4 bases, with 10 bases between them. The germline V gene encodes CDR1 ENHRY and CDR2 SYGVKD. CDR3 region: CAISESGGNNQPQHF. In nucleotides, the CDR3 is TGTGCCATCAGTGAGTCGGGGGGGAATAATCAGCCCCAGCATTTT.

The V call is TRBV4-1, the J call TRBJ2-1, with 9 bases that match TRBD1. J lost 9 bases, V lost 1 base, and 7 bases had no gene match. The CDR3 is 15 amino acids. The V gene's germline CDR1 is MGHRA and CDR2 YSYEKL. The CDR3 loop is CASSQGDRGYSEQFF. CDR3 bases: TGCGCCAGCAGCCAAGGAGACAGGGGGTATAGTGAGCAGTTCTTC.

This chain links TRBV28 with TRBJ2-6; D call uncertain. V was clipped by 1 base and J by 3 bases, with 7 bases between them. The germline V gene encodes CDR1 MDHEN and CDR2 SYDVKM. The CDR3 consists of 15 residues. For the CDR3, the DNA is TGTGCCAGCAGTTTATCCCGCGATGGGGCCAACGTCCTGACTTTC. This gives the protein CASSLSRDGANVLTF.

Note on this clone: Additional DNA sequences in this sample encode the identical CDR3. J is TRBJ2-7 and V is TRBV29-1; D is undetermined. The CDR3 contains 14 residues. V lost 5 bases to trimming and J lost 5 bases, with 19 bases between them. Germline CDR1 is SQVTM and CDR2 is ANQGSEA. CDR3 amino acids: CSVLTRSSLDEQYF. CDR3 in DNA: TGCAGCGTTCTAACACGGAGTAGTCTGGACGAGCAGTACTTC.

The rearrangement joins TRBV10-1 to TRBJ2-7; no clear D. There are 14 residues in the CDR3. V lost 8 bases to trimming and J lost 2 bases, with 16 bases between them. Germline CDR1 WNHNN, CDR2 SYGVQD (reference sequence). CDR3 DNA: TGCGCCAGCCTACCCGGATTAAACGCCTACGAGCAGTACTTC. Protein: CASLPGLNAYEQYF.

The chain links TRBV7-2 to TRBJ2-2; possibly TRBD1 for D (6 bases). Trimming left V 5 bases short and J 7 bases short, with 20 bases between. The CDR3 is 16 amino acids. Germline V lookup: CDR1 SGHTA, CDR2 FQGNSA. As DNA, the CDR3 is TGTGCCAGCAGCCAAGGACGACAGACAGGTAGCGGGGAGCTGTTTTTT. As protein: CASSQGRQTGSGELFF.

The chain links TRBV10-3 to TRBJ2-2, with TRBD2 matching over 8 bases. V dropped 7 bases and J dropped 9; count of bases not matched to a gene: 10. CDR1 and CDR2 from the germline V gene are ENHRY and SYGVKD. The CDR3 is 14 amino acids. CDR3 DNA sequence: TGTGCCATCAAGGAAGCGGGGGCCGGTAGGGAGCTGTTTTTT. Translation: CAIKEAGAGRELFF.

The genes are TRBV18 and TRBJ1-3, with D perhaps matching TRBD1 (5 bases). The CDR3 covers 16 residues. The germline gives CDR1 KGHSH, CDR2 LQKENI. With 3 bases removed from V and 14 bases from J, the gap between germline ends came to 26 bases. CDR3 sequence: CASSPLLNRKGRVLYF. Here the CDR3 DNA reads TGTGCCAGCTCACCGCTTCTTAACAGGAAAGGCCGGGTCTTATATTTT.

A note on this clone: Other nucleotide sequences in the sample specify the same CDR3. The gene calls are TRBV5-1 and TRBJ2-6, with D possibly matching TRBD1 (5 bases). This CDR3 is 15 amino acids long. CDR1 SGHRS and CDR2 YFSETQ come from the germline V gene. Deletions cut 1 base from V and 0 bases from J, with 5 bases between. Here the CDR3 reads CASSLRGSGANVLTF. In DNA form, the CDR3 reads TGCGCCAGCAGCTTGAGGGGCTCTGGGGCCAACGTCCTGACTTTC.

This clone occurred once. The chain has TRBV11-2 and TRBJ1-4; 7 nucleotides agree with TRBD1. The germline V gene encodes CDR1 SGHAT and CDR2 FQNNGV. The CDR3 runs to 16 residues. V shed 4 bases and J 2 bases; nucleotides not matched to a gene: 7. CDR3 sequence reads: CASSSPDRATNEKLFF. The CDR3 nucleotides read TGTGCCAGCAGCTCCCCAGACAGGGCGACTAATGAAAAACTGTTTTTT.